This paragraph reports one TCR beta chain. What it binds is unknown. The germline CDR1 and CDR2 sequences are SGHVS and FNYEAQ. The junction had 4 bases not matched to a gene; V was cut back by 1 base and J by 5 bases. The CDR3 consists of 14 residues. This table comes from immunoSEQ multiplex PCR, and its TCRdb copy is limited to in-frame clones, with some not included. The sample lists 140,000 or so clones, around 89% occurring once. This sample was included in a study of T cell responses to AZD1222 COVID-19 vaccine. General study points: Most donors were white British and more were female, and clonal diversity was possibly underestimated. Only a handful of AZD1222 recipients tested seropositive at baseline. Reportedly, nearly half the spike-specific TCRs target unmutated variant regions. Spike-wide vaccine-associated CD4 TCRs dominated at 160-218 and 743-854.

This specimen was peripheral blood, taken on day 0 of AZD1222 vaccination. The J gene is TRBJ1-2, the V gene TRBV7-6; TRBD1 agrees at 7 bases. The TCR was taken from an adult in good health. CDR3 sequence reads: CASSLGATGYGYTF. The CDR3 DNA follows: TGTGCCAGCAGCTTAGGGGCGACAGGGTATGGCTACACCTTC. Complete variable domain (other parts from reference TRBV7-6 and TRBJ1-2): GAGVSQSPRYKVTKRGQDVALRCDPISGHVSLYWYRQALGQGPEFLTYFNYEAQQDKSGLPNDRFSAERPEGSISTLTIQRTEQRDSAMYRCASSLGATGYGYTFGSGTRLTVV.